The clone carrying this TCR beta chain was seen ten or more times. Its antigen remains unidentified. This specimen belongs to a study of human T cells and chemical hapten exposure. Study-wide results and caveats: No shift was seen in TCRs above 1 in 1000 frequency with DPC sensitization.

The CDR3 is 13 amino acids. Trimming shortened V by 1 base and J by 9 bases, and 10 bases separated the two germline ends. The germline V gene has CDR1 LNHNV and CDR2 YYDKDF (reference sequence). Unique molecular identifiers were attached to individual cDNA molecules within the library. From the RACE reads, TCRdb called clonotypes with MiXCR, one entry per CDR3 protein. The sample shows 50,000 or so distinct CDR3 sequences, about 4.8% of them seen only once. Stated time point: healthy volunteer bleed at 2 weeks. Unseparated into fractions, whole blood served as the source from which total RNA was extracted.

Sequenced input: whole blood. The rearrangement uses TRBV15 and TRBJ1-5; D is uncertain. The clonotype was recovered from a human donor in good health. Some clones in this sample may be carry-over from other donors' samples. CDR3 sequence (DNA): TGTGCCACCAGCAGAGTTCCATCTGGGCCCCAGCATTTT. This sequence encodes CATSRVPSGPQHF.